This T cell receptor beta chain was identified during a study of blood T cell repertoires in COVID-19. The overall study: The analysed material was cDNA or gDNA that came from T cells, B-cell-depleted T cells, or PBMCs.

The germline CDR1 and CDR2 sequences are KGHDR and SFDVKD. CDR3 length: 24 amino acids. Trimming cost V 0 bases and J 4 bases, with 39 bases left between them. Per the authors' pipeline: Amplified reference gene primers provided the basis for estimating nucleated cell counts. TCRdb's copy holds only in-frame clones and misses some; the assay was immunoSEQ multiplex PCR. The DNA gave D and trimming, while V, J and clone size come from that table. The sample includes approximately 250,000 clones, 86% of them seen just once. The chain uses TRBV24-1 and TRBJ2-7; D unclear. The sample comprised peripheral blood. The receptor's source is a man aged 35-49 years with active or convalescent COVID-19. The CDR3 region has the DNA TGTGCCACCAGTGATTTGTTTACTCACTATATAGTTCCCGCCGGCTCGGCGAGTCGTTACGAGCAGTACTTC. Translated: CATSDLFTHYIVPAGSASRYEQYF.